This TCR beta chain was sequenced in a study of blood T cell repertoires in COVID-19 (dated by TCRdb to 2018 to 2020). The study in broad terms: Samples from collaborators originated in the United States, Italy and Spain and spanned both the acute and convalescent phases of COVID-19. Subjects who had been exposed to COVID-19, were actively infected with it, or had recovered from it provided the deeply sampled blood TCRbeta repertoires that made up the dataset. A freely available public database, intended as a resource for researchers studying the immune response to SARS-CoV-2, is where the repertoires were released. The samples were drawn from two sources: the first 160 participants of the ongoing ImmuneRACE study, and some 1,300 subjects contributed by 6 global collaborators. Sample metadata almost always included a de-identified subject ID, COVID-19 status, age in years and sex. The material from the prospective study consisted of cDNA or gDNA derived from T cells, B-cell-depleted T cells, or PBMCs. Where available, HLA class I and class II types were obtained from metadata supplied by the sample provider rather than from assay-based typing.

From V the trimming removes 7 bases and from J it removes 6 bases, while the gene matches leave 15 bases of the junction unaccounted for. There are 19 amino acids in the CDR3, from cysteine to phenylalanine inclusive. Left in the record is the CDR3 DNA by itself, 57 bases read in frame from the first base. CDR1 LNHDA and CDR2 SQIVND are derived from the germline V gene (reference sequence). TCRbeta CDR3 regions were amplified from genomic DNA using the immunoSEQ Assay, a bias-controlled multiplex PCR. As for the authors' bioinformatics: The number of nucleated cells in each sample was estimated by amplification of reference gene primers within the assay. Sequence reads were collapsed and filtered to measure the absolute abundance of every unique TCRbeta CDR3 rearrangement. For each sample, productive Simpson clonality was calculated as the square root of Simpson's diversity index over productive rearrangements. The clones in this table, taken by TCRdb from immuneACCESS, are in-frame only. Not every clone is retained; where verified, under half of the shortfall comes from an unresolved V gene, and the cause of the rest is unknown. V and J calls and clone size are given by that table; D and trimming were obtained from the DNA. For this sample the table gives about 170,000 clones, of which around nine tenths were detected only once. The ten most abundant clones make up about 0.77% of the sample.

Enrolling through a virtual design, the prospective study's participants ranged in age from roughly 18 to 90 years and lived across 24 United States geographic areas. In the prospective study, participants were assigned to cohorts based on the clinical history participants reported in a screening survey and a study questionnaire. Recovered participants in ImmuneRACE Cohort 3 were defined as having two consecutive negative NP/OP PCR tests, clearance from a healthcare professional, or resolution of symptoms. In the prospective study, mobile phlebotomists collected whole blood, serum and a nasopharyngeal or oropharyngeal swab from each participant. Over a roughly 2-month period, participants in the prospective study had the option of providing additional blood draws and questionnaires. Prospective study blood samples were shipped either frozen or at room temperature before DNA extraction. Comments on this clone: This receptor's antigen is unknown. No much larger clone exists at a distance of one base, and base qualities are not known.

General study outcomes and caveats: The amount of clinical and demographic metadata varied by source and participant and was provided uncurated.

The sample taken for sequencing was PBMCs or T cells enriched from blood (not recorded which). The TCR was taken from a woman between 18 and 29 years old who had recovered from COVID-19. This chain is built from TRBV19 and TRBJ2-1; the central 16 bases match TRBD2. CDR3 region: CASTQVGLAGGTEANEQFF. The DNA sequence reads TGTGCCAGTACGCAGGTGGGACTAGCGGGAGGGACGGAGGCCAATGAGCAGTTCTTC.